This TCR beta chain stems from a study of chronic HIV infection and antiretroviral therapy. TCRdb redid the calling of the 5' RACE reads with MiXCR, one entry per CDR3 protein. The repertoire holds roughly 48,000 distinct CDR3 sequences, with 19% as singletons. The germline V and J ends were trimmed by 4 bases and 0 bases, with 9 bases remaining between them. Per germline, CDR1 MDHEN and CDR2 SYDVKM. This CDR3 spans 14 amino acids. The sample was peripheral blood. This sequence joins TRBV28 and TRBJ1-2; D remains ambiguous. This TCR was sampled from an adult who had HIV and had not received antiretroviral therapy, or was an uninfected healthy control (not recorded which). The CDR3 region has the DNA TGTGCCAGCAGTTCGGGATTATCTAACTATGGCTACACCTTC. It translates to CASSSGLSNYGYTF.